The next 21 T cell receptor beta chains were all read from a single sample in a study of blood T cells in healthy people across ages. Using a J-beta primer mix together with a sample-barcoded 5' primer, a second PCR was run for about 6 to 11 cycles. In TCRdb, the 5' RACE reads were re-called with MiXCR into one record per CDR3 protein. The sample lists more than 650,000 distinct CDR3 sequences; 22% were seen once. Sequenced: blood. Source of these receptors: a man between 65 and 80 years old in good health.

The sample holds a few counts of this clonotype. The chain is built from TRBV4-3 and TRBJ2-1, with 7 bases identical to TRBD2. V shed 2 bases, J shed 6 bases, and the junction held 4 bases outside the gene matches. The CDR3 runs to 14 residues. Germline V gives CDR1 LGHNA, CDR2 YSLEER. This CDR3 is CASSQTRGSNEQFF. The CDR3 nucleotides read TGCGCCAGCAGCCAAACCCGCGGGAGCAATGAGCAGTTCTTC.

The V gene is TRBV5-1, the J gene TRBJ2-1; no clear D. The CDR3 is 15 residues long. CDR1 and CDR2 from the germline V gene are SGHRS and YFSETQ. V was pared by 6 bases and J by 6 bases, with 19 bases between. CDR3 sequence: CASTPREDGCNEQFF. In nucleotides, the CDR3 is TGCGCCAGCACCCCAAGAGAGGACGGATGCAATGAGCAGTTCTTC.

This sequence joins TRBV25-1 and TRBJ2-2, with D perhaps given as TRBD1 or TRBD2 (5 bases each). The CDR3 length is 16 residues. Trimming stripped 3 bases from V and 9 bases from J, with 20 bases between. The germline CDR1 and CDR2 sequences are MGHDK and SYGVNS. CDR3 nucleotide sequence: TGTGCCAGCAGTGATGTGGGGGACCCCCTACCCCGGGAGCTGTTTTTT. This translates into CASSDVGDPLPRELFF.

This clonotype has just a few counts. The chain combines TRBV6-1 with TRBJ2-7; D is unclear. This CDR3 contains 11 residues. CDR1 MNHNS and CDR2 SASEGT come from the germline V gene. Trimming cost V 4 bases and J 3 bases, with 4 bases left between them. The CDR3 DNA reads as TGTGCCAGCAGTGTAAACTACGAGCAGTACTTC. It translates to CASSVNYEQYF.

The V call is TRBV10-3, the J call TRBJ2-5; TRBD1 matches 9 bases. With 6 bases clipped from V and 2 bases from J, the junction kept 7 bases outside the gene matches. Looked up from germline, CDR1 is ENHRY and CDR2 is SYGVKD. The CDR3 is made up of 15 amino acids. The CDR3 coding sequence is TGTGCCATCAGGGGGACAGGGATTTCTCAAGAGACCCAGTACTTC. The encoded protein is CAIRGTGISQETQYF.

This chain joins TRBV4-2 and TRBJ2-3; 11 positions agree with TRBD2. V gave up 4 bases and J gave up 4 bases; unmatched junction bases: 7. Germline values: CDR1 LGHNA, CDR2 YNFKEQ. The CDR3 is 16 amino acids. CDR3 coding DNA: TGTGCCAGCAGCCGCACTAGCGGGGGCGGGGCAGATACGCAGTATTTT. It yields the protein CASSRTSGGGADTQYF.

The chain has TRBV9 and TRBJ2-1, with unresolved D. Trimming cost V 3 bases and J 6 bases, with 16 bases left between them. The germline CDR1 and CDR2 sequences are SGDLS and YYNGEE. The CDR3 is made up of 15 amino acids. The DNA of the CDR3 is TGTGCCAGCAGCGGGGGTGGGGAATGGGGCAATGAGCAGTTCTTC. It translates to CASSGGGEWGNEQFF. Using reference TRBV9 and TRBJ2-1 for the parts outside the CDR3, the full variable domain is DSGVTQTPKHLITATGQRVTLRCSPRSGDLSVYWYQQSLDQGLQFLIQYYNGEERAKGNILERFSAQQFPDLHSELNLSSLELGDSALYFCASSGGGEWGNEQFFGPGTRLTVL.

The chain links TRBV20-1 to TRBJ1-5; D uncertain. V was shortened by 4 bases and J by 0 bases, with 19 bases between the two germline ends. Germline loops: CDR1 DFQATT, CDR2 SNEGSKA (reference sequence). The CDR3 has 17 amino acids. The CDR3 region has the DNA TGCAGTGCTAAGGCTAGTGGGAATCTATATAGCAATCAGCCCCAGCATTTT. Its protein product is CSAKASGNLYSNQPQHF.

This rearrangement joins TRBV6-2 or TRBV6-3 to TRBJ2-2; the D gene could be TRBD1 or TRBD2 (5 bases each). This CDR3 is 17 amino acids long. V lost 2 bases and J 2 bases, leaving 15 bases between the germline ends. Germline lookup yields CDR1 MNHEY and CDR2 SVGEGT. CDR3 DNA: TGTGCCAGCAGTTACGTGTCGGGAAGGGGAAACACCGGGGAGCTGTTTTTT. Protein: CASSYVSGRGNTGELFF.

The chain combines TRBV20-1 with TRBJ1-4, with D perhaps matching TRBD1 (5 bases). This CDR3 is 12 amino acids long. The V gene's germline CDR1 is DFQATT and CDR2 SNEGSKA (reference sequence). V was clipped by 6 bases and J by 8 bases, with 13 bases between them. DNA for the CDR3: TGCAGTGCCTGGGGGAGGAACGAAAAACTGTTTTTT. This translates into CSAWGRNEKLFF.

The chain links TRBV28 to TRBJ2-7; no clear D gene. V gave up 7 bases and J gave up 0 bases, with 7 bases separating them. This CDR3 has 12 amino acids. Per the germline V gene, CDR1 is MDHEN and CDR2 is SYDVKM. CDR3 residues: CASIGRSYEQYF. In nucleotides, the CDR3 is TGTGCCAGCATCGGACGCTCCTACGAGCAGTACTTC.

The table lists this clonotype with a few counts. The CDR3 sequence is CASSSGLAFTGELFF. In DNA form, the CDR3 reads TGTGCCAGCAGCTCGGGACTAGCGTTCACCGGGGAGCTGTTTTTT. This chain joins TRBV11-2 and TRBJ2-2; the match to TRBD2 covers 10 bases. With 4 bases clipped from V and 4 bases from J, the junction kept 3 bases outside the gene matches. Germline V gene data show CDR1 as SGHAT and CDR2 as FQNNGV. The CDR3 loop spans 15 amino acids.

This clonotype occurred a few times. The junction departs from germline at one end; a sequencing error may be responsible. The rearrangement links TRBV19 to TRBJ2-5; 9 positions match TRBD1. CDR3 size: 12 residues. CDR1 and CDR2 (germline): LNHDA, SQIVND (reference sequence). The CDR3 is CASISTGGQGVF. The CDR3 DNA is TGTGCCAGTATCTCAACAGGGGGACAGGGTGTATTC.

The rearrangement joins TRBV7-9 to TRBJ1-2; D is perhaps TRBD1 (6 bases). Germline V gene lookup returns CDR1 SEHNR and CDR2 FQNEAQ (reference sequence). Trimming stripped 7 bases from V and 4 bases from J, with 22 bases between. This CDR3 is 16 amino acids long. CDR3 protein: CASIANIGGSLYGYTF. CDR3 DNA sequence: TGTGCCAGCATCGCAAATATCGGGGGCTCACTCTATGGCTACACCTTC.

This clonotype appeared a few times. In DNA form, the CDR3 reads TGCAGTGCTAGGGGTCGGAGGAACACTGAAGCTTTCTTT. It codes for CSARGRRNTEAFF. This rearrangement joins TRBV20-1 to TRBJ1-1; D gene unclear. The V end lost 3 bases, the J end lost 1 base, and 9 bases lay between the germline ends. The V gene's germline CDR1 is DFQATT and CDR2 SNEGSKA (reference sequence). CDR3 length equals 13 residues.

This clonotype was picked up a small number of times. The chain has TRBV20-1 and TRBJ2-7; D remains unclear. Germline assignment: CDR1 DFQATT and CDR2 SNEGSKA (reference sequence). V was trimmed by 3 bases and J by 0 bases, leaving 15 bases between them. This CDR3 is 15 amino acids long. CDR3 in amino acids: CSASSLLERSYEQYF. DNA of the CDR3: TGCAGTGCTAGCTCCCTGCTGGAGCGCTCCTACGAGCAGTACTTC.

The J gene is TRBJ2-1, the V gene TRBV24-1; 10 positions match TRBD2. This CDR3 region has 16 residues. V shed 4 bases and J 4 bases; nucleotides not matched to a gene: 6. Germline CDR1 KGHDR, CDR2 SFDVKD. CDR3 coding DNA: TGTGCCACCAGTGAGCGACTAGCGGGTGATTACAATGAGCAGTTCTTC. It yields the protein CATSERLAGDYNEQFF.

The chain has TRBV5-6 and TRBJ2-7; unclear D gene. CDR1 and CDR2 from the germline V gene are SGHDT and YYEEEE. This CDR3 spans 13 amino acids. Trimming removed 3 bases at V and 1 base at J, with 8 bases between. As DNA, the CDR3 is TGTGCCAGCAGCTCCCTGGGGTCCTACGAGCAGTACTTC. It encodes CASSSLGSYEQYF.

This clonotype was seen more than once but under ten times. The V gene is TRBV28, the J gene TRBJ1-2; 7 bases align to TRBD1. J was trimmed by 3 bases and V by 3 bases; bases with no gene match: 4. The germline V gene encodes CDR1 MDHEN and CDR2 SYDVKM. The CDR3 is made up of 14 amino acids. DNA for the CDR3: TGTGCCAGCAGTTTCGGACAGGACTACTATGGCTACACCTTC. This encodes CASSFGQDYYGYTF.

This clonotype was observed a few times. One junction end does not reproduce the germline sequence, and a read error may be involved. The chain carries TRBV12-3 or TRBV12-4 and TRBJ2-3; TRBD2 matches 11 bases. The CDR3 runs to 17 residues. CDR3 nucleotide sequence: TGTGCCAGCAGCCAAGGACTAGCGGGCTTAGGCACAGATGCGCAGTATTTT. Its translation is CASSQGLAGLGTDAQYF.

In its sample, this clonotype was seen a few times. The rearrangement joins TRBV6-2 or TRBV6-3 to TRBJ1-1, with D uncertain. The germline V gene encodes CDR1 MNHEY and CDR2 SVGEGT. The V end was cut by 0 bases, the J end by 1 base, with 6 bases between. The CDR3 has 14 amino acids. CDR3 bases: TGTGCCAGCAGTTACTCGGGCAAGAACACTGAAGCTTTCTTT. Its translation: CASSYSGKNTEAFF.